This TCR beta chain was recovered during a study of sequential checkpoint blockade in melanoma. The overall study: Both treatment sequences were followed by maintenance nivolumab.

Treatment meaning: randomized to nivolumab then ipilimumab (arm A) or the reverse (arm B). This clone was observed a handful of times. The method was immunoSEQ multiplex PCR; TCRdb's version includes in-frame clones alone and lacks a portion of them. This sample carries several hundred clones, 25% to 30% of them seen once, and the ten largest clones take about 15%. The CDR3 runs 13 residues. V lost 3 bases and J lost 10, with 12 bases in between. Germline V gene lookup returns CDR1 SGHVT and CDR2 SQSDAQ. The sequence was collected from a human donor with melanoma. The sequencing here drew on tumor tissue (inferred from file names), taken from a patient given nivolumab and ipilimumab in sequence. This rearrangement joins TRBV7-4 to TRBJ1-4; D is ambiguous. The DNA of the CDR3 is TGTGCCAGCAGCTTCTATGAGGGCGGAAAACTGTTTTTT. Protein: CASSFYEGGKLFF.